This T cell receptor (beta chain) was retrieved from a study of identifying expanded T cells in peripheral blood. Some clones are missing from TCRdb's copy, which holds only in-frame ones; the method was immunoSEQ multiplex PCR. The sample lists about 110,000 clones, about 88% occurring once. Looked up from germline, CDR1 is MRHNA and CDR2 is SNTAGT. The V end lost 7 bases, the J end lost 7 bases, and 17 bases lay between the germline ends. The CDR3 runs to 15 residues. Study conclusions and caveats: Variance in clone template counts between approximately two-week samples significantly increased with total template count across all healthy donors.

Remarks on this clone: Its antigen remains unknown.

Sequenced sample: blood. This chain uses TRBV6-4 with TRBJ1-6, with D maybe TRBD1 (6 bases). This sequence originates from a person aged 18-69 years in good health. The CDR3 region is CASTGPGHRNSPLHF. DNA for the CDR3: TGTGCCAGCACCGGCCCGGGACACAGGAATTCACCCCTCCACTTT.